A single sample gave rise to the 22 T cell receptor beta chains below, sequenced in a study of blood T cells in healthy people across ages. With a J-beta primer mix and a sample-barcoded 5' primer, a second PCR ran about 6 to 11 cycles. TCRdb reprocessed the 5' RACE reads with MiXCR, giving one entry per CDR3 protein. The sample yields roughly 1.6 million distinct CDR3 sequences, about 35% seen once. Material for sequencing was blood. All receptors come from a woman in her 30s in good health.

The chain combines TRBV9 with TRBJ2-3; 7 positions agree with TRBD1. Germline V gene lookup returns CDR1 SGDLS and CDR2 YYNGEE. The CDR3 spans 16 residues. V trimming: 3 bases; J trimming: 8 bases; junction bases outside the gene matches: 15. The CDR3 coding sequence is TGTGCCAGCAGCGCCAGGACAGGTAGCACATTCGGTACGCAGTATTTT. This gives the protein CASSARTGSTFGTQYF.

Only a few counts were recorded for this clonotype. This chain connects TRBV25-1 to TRBJ2-1; D gene ambiguous. The germline V and J ends were trimmed by 3 bases and 6 bases, with 12 bases remaining between them. CDR3 length: 14 residues. Germline V CDR1 and CDR2: MGHDK, SYGVNS. CDR3 DNA: TGTGCCAGCAGTGATCCAGGCCTTGCCAATGAGCAGTTCTTC. Encoded protein: CASSDPGLANEQFF.

This clonotype was seen a few times. The CDR3 coding sequence is TGTGCCAGCAGCTTATTGAGCGGGGGGTACACAGATACGCAGTATTTT. This sequence encodes CASSLLSGGYTDTQYF. The V and J genes are TRBV11-2 and TRBJ2-3; 9 bases map to TRBD2. CDR1 is SGHAT and CDR2 is FQNNGV in the germline V gene. V was pared by 2 bases and J by 2 bases, with 5 bases of the junction left unmatched. The CDR3 sequence is 16 residues long. Full variable domain (remainder filled in from reference TRBV11-2 and TRBJ2-3): EAGVAQSPRYKIIEKRQSVAFWCNPISGHATLYWYQQILGQGPKLLIQFQNNGVVDDSQLPKDRFSAERLKGVDSTLKIQPAKLEDSAVYLCASSLLSGGYTDTQYFGPGTRLTVL.

A few counts support this clonotype. The chain recombines TRBV5-4 with TRBJ2-3, with 7 bases identical to TRBD2. This CDR3 comprises 15 residues. V shed 5 bases, J shed 6 bases, and the junction held 12 bases outside the gene matches. Germline lookup yields CDR1 SGHNT and CDR2 YYREEE (reference sequence). The CDR3 sequence is CASSSPTGAGDTQYF. In nucleotides, the CDR3 is TGTGCCAGCAGTTCCCCGACTGGAGCGGGGGATACGCAGTATTTT. Filled out from reference TRBV5-4 and TRBJ2-3, the complete variable domain reads ETGVTQSPTHLIKTRGQQVTLRCSSQSGHNTVSWYQQALGQGPQFIFQYYREEENGRGNFPPRFSGLQFPNYSSELNVNALELDDSALYLCASSSPTGAGDTQYFGPGTRLTVL.

This clonotype appeared a few times. This chain links TRBV6-5 with TRBJ1-6, with TRBD1 matching over 10 bases. J gave up 9 bases and V 10 bases, and 6 bases lay outside the gene matches. The germline CDR1 and CDR2 sequences are MNHEY and SVGAGI. CDR3 length equals 13 residues. CDR3 protein: CATRDRGISPLHF. CDR3 in DNA: TGTGCCACCCGGGACAGGGGTATTTCACCCCTCCACTTT.

The gene calls are TRBV27 and TRBJ2-2, with TRBD1 matching over 7 bases. The CDR3 spans 16 residues. From germline, CDR1 is MNHEY and CDR2 SMNVEV (reference sequence). The ends lost 2 bases at V and 4 bases at J; junction bases unmatched: 7. Here the CDR3 DNA reads TGTGCCAGCAGTTTAATCTTTGCAGGGGGCACCGGGGAGCTGTTTTTT. It encodes CASSLIFAGGTGELFF.

As concerns this clonotype: A much larger clone is a single base away; this may be a read error. The CDR3 region has the DNA TGTGTCAGCAGCCGCGAACGTTCTGGGGCCAACGTCCTGACTTTC. Its protein is CVSSRERSGANVLTF. The chain links TRBV3-1 to TRBJ2-6; D remains unclear. This CDR3 comprises 15 residues. Germline CDR1 reads LGHDT; CDR2 reads YNNKEL (reference sequence).

This clonotype came up many times. The J gene is TRBJ2-6, the V gene TRBV10-3, with TRBD2 as a possible D gene (6 bases). Germline V gene lookup returns CDR1 ENHRY and CDR2 SYGVKD. Trimming took off 6 bases at V and 2 bases at J, with 11 bases between the two ends. This CDR3 region has 15 residues. The CDR3 sequence is CAISVGEAGANVLTF. The CDR3 DNA reads as TGTGCCATCAGCGTAGGGGAGGCTGGGGCCAACGTCCTGACTTTC.

Notes on this clonotype: One junction end disagrees with the germline gene, perhaps due to a read error. The V and J genes are TRBV6-2 or TRBV6-3 and TRBJ2-1; TRBD2 aligns across 14 bases. The CDR3 sequence is 17 residues long. Germline assignment: CDR1 MNHEY and CDR2 SVGEGT. CDR3 loop: CASRPKPGLAGDNKQFF. CDR3 nucleotides: TGTGCCAGCAGACCAAAGCCGGGACTAGCGGGGGACAATAAGCAGTTCTTC.

The chain combines TRBV12-3 or TRBV12-4 with TRBJ2-1; TRBD2 aligns across 7 bases. V shed 6 bases and J 10 bases; nucleotides not matched to a gene: 6. CDR3 length equals 12 residues. CDR3 loop: CASRFGGGEQFF. CDR3 bases: TGTGCCAGCAGATTTGGCGGGGGAGAGCAGTTCTTC.

V usage is TRBV28 and J usage is TRBJ1-5; D might be TRBD1 (5 bases). Germline V gene sequence: CDR1 MDHEN, CDR2 SYDVKM. The V and J ends lost 7 bases and 1 base respectively, with 14 bases between them. This CDR3 is built from 15 residues. The CDR3 DNA reads TGTGCCAGCAACCTACCGGCAGGGAGCAATCAGCCCCAGCATTTT. As protein: CASNLPAGSNQPQHF.

This chain joins TRBV27 and TRBJ2-1; 13 nucleotides agree with TRBD2. With 9 bases clipped from V and 7 bases from J, the junction kept 9 bases outside the gene matches. CDR1 MNHEY and CDR2 SMNVEV come from the germline V gene (reference sequence). The CDR3 is 15 residues long. DNA for the CDR3: TGTGCCAGTACTCCCGGGACTAGCGGGATGAATGAGCAGTTCTTC. The encoded protein is CASTPGTSGMNEQFF.

This chain connects TRBV11-2 to TRBJ2-7; no definite D call. Trimming removed 0 bases at V and 4 bases at J, with 13 bases between. This CDR3 has 15 residues. Per germline, CDR1 SGHAT and CDR2 FQNNGV. The DNA of the CDR3 is TGTGCCAGCAGCTTAGACCAAATCAGTGTATACGAGCAGTACTTC. Encoded protein: CASSLDQISVYEQYF.

About this clonotype: An end of the junction differs from the germline gene, which may be a read error. This chain uses TRBV5-1 with TRBJ2-3; 9 bases are shared with TRBD2. Germline V gene lookup returns CDR1 SGHRS and CDR2 YFSETQ. The CDR3 has 13 residues. The DNA for the CDR3 is TGCGCCAGCGTAGCGGGGGACACAGATACGCGGTATTTT. This encodes CASVAGDTDTRYF.

The chain couples TRBV5-1 to TRBJ2-1; 14 nucleotides line up with TRBD2. CDR1 is SGHRS, CDR2 YFSETQ, per germline. Losses at the gene ends were 2 bases for V and 0 bases for J; bases not matched to a gene: 7. The CDR3 loop spans 19 amino acids. CDR3 in DNA: TGCGCCAGCAGCTTTGTGGGACTAGCGGGGGACTACTCCTACAATGAGCAGTTCTTC. This encodes CASSFVGLAGDYSYNEQFF.

The chain employs TRBV20-1 and TRBJ2-7; 9 bases are shared with TRBD2. Germline lookup yields CDR1 DFQATT and CDR2 SNEGSKA (reference sequence). CDR3 length: 17 residues. V gave up 0 bases and J gave up 2 bases; unmatched junction bases: 11. The CDR3 protein is CSARDRVAGAVAYEQYF. Here the CDR3 DNA reads TGCAGTGCTAGAGATCGGGTAGCGGGAGCGGTCGCCTACGAGCAGTACTTC.

Comment on this clonotype: One end of the junction fails to match germline, which may point to a read error. The rearrangement uses TRBV27 and TRBJ2-3; TRBD1 is a possible D gene (6 bases). Germline V CDR1 and CDR2: MNHEY, SMNVEV (reference sequence). This CDR3 is built from 17 residues. CDR3 amino acids: CAGSLLGAGTGTDTQYF. Written as DNA, the CDR3 is TGTGCCGGCAGTTTATTGGGGGCCGGGACCGGCACAGATACGCAGTATTTT.

This clonotype was counted a single time. This CDR3 fails to terminate in the conserved phenylalanine or tryptophan, so it likely reflects a read error. The V and J genes are TRBV7-9 and TRBJ2-3, with a weak D call TRBD1 (5 bases). Trimming took off 2 bases at V and 3 bases at J, with 15 bases between the two ends. Per germline, CDR1 SEHNR and CDR2 FQNEAQ (reference sequence). The CDR3 runs to 16 residues. CDR3 nucleotides: TGTGCCAGCAGCTTACTCGAGAGGCAGGGTACAGATACGCAGTATGTT. Translating gives CASSLLERQGTDTQYV.

The CDR3 nucleotides are TGCAGTGCTACGGGACAGCTAAATGAAAAACTGTTTTTT. Encoded protein: CSATGQLNEKLFF. The rearrangement uses TRBV20-1 and TRBJ1-4, with TRBD1 matching 7 bases. The CDR3 sequence is 13 residues long. V trimming: 4 bases; J trimming: 5 bases; junction bases outside the gene matches: 4. CDR1 and CDR2 (germline): DFQATT, SNEGSKA (reference sequence).

The rearrangement links TRBV30 to TRBJ1-2; TRBD1 is a possible D gene (6 bases). Germline CDR1 and CDR2: GTSNPN and SVGIG (reference sequence). Between the trimmed V and J ends, which lost 0 bases and 8 bases, there was a span of 13 bases. The CDR3 has 13 amino acids. CDR3 bases: TGTGCCTGGAGTGTACGGGGGGCTGGGGGCTACACCTTC. Its protein product is CAWSVRGAGGYTF.

This clonotype has a handful of counts. V and J are TRBV7-9 and TRBJ2-1; 10 bases are a match to TRBD2. Unmatched junction bases numbered 6, after V lost 2 bases and J lost 8 bases. The CDR3 contains 15 residues. Per the germline V gene, CDR1 is SEHNR and CDR2 is FQNEAQ (reference sequence). Here the CDR3 reads CASSLSLAGDHEQFF. The CDR3 DNA reads TGTGCCAGCAGCTTAAGCCTAGCGGGAGACCATGAGCAGTTCTTC.

This clonotype turned up a few times. The rearrangement joins TRBV3-1 to TRBJ2-7; TRBD1 matches at 8 bases. The CDR3 consists of 15 residues. From germline, CDR1 is LGHDT and CDR2 YNNKEL (reference sequence). V lost 0 bases to trimming and J lost 4 bases; unmatched junction nucleotides: 5. CDR3 residues: CASSQDERTGYEQYF. CDR3 nucleotides: TGTGCCAGCAGCCAAGATGAGCGGACAGGGTACGAGCAGTACTTC.